The TCR beta chain under discussion was sequenced for a study of blood T cell repertoires in COVID-19. As for the study in general: Both acute and convalescent COVID-19 samples were obtained from the United States, Italy and Spain.

Sequencing was performed with immunoSEQ multiplex PCR; in TCRdb, only in-frame clones are kept and a portion is missing. The table includes approximately 300,000 clones, around 90% detected once. Sequencing was done on a sample of peripheral blood. This clonotype was obtained from a woman between 40 and 55 years old with COVID-19, enrolled during active disease.

The CDR3 here is CASSQQGVGDEKLFF. The CDR3 DNA is TGTGCCAGCAGTCAACAGGGAGTTGGAGATGAAAAACTGTTTTTT. This sequence joins TRBV6-2 or TRBV6-3 and TRBJ1-4; tentative D call: TRBD1 (6 bases). V was shortened by 5 bases and J by 6 bases, with 16 bases between the two germline ends. Germline CDR1 is MNHEY and CDR2 is SVGEGT. This CDR3 has 15 amino acids.